This paragraph covers one TCR beta chain sequence. Per the germline V gene, CDR1 is SGHDN and CDR2 is FVKESK. Between the trimmed V and J ends, which lost 1 base and 1 base, there was a span of 10 bases. The CDR3 covers 15 residues. This record belongs to a study of shared T cell receptors in the human thymus. Some clones are missing from TCRdb's copy, which holds only in-frame ones; the method was immunoSEQ multiplex PCR. Of about 380,000 clones in the sample, roughly 94% were seen once. This chain connects TRBV14 to TRBJ1-1; D is unclear. The TCR was taken from a human donor. Sequenced input: thymocytes. DNA of the CDR3: TGTGCCAGCAGCCAAGGGGCCGGAGGGAACACTGAAGCTTTCTTT. Encoded protein: CASSQGAGGNTEAFF.